This record covers a single T cell receptor (beta chain). Its antigen is unknown. The method was immunoSEQ multiplex PCR; TCRdb's version includes in-frame clones alone and lacks a portion of them. The sample lists around 98,000 clones, 80% to 95% occurring once. This entry comes from a study of Tregs in tolerant kidney transplant recipients. Study-wide findings and caveats: No direct test of biological reproducibility was done here. Donor-specific Treg expansion exceeded global Treg expansion in tolerant patients, suggesting antigen drive. Tregs expanded with activated donor B cells seemed most donor-specific.

Germline loops: CDR1 LNHNV, CDR2 YYDKDF (reference sequence). J lost 4 bases, V lost 8 bases, and 6 bases had no gene match. The length of the CDR3 is 15 residues. Thawed PBMCs were FACS-sorted into unstimulated CD4+CD25+CD127- regulatory T cells, CD4+CD25- non-regulatory cells, CD4 and CD8 cells. The sequences come from CD4+ T cells from blood, collected before the transplant. The genes are TRBV15 and TRBJ2-2; 11 bases map to TRBD2. This sequence was found in a human donor who received a combined kidney and bone marrow transplant. The DNA for the CDR3 is TGTGCCACCGAACTAGCGGGGGTTATCACCGGGGAGCTGTTTTTT. Translating gives CATELAGVITGELFF. The full variable domain, in which reference TRBV15 and TRBJ2-2 provide the parts outside the CDR3, is DAMVIQNPRYQVTQFGKPVTLSCSQTLNHNVMYWYQQKSSQAPKLLFHYYDKDFNNEADTPDNFQSRRPNTSFCFLDIRSPGLGDTAMYLCATELAGVITGELFFGEGSRLTVL.